This TCR beta chain stems from a study of T cell changes during pregnancy in multiple sclerosis. With 8 bases removed from V and 0 bases from J, the gap between germline ends came to 15 bases. This CDR3 has 15 residues. CDR1 SGHTA and CDR2 FQGNSA come from the germline V gene. Clones were read by immunoSEQ multiplex PCR, and TCRdb kept only the in-frame ones, dropping some. The data hold 90,000 to 120,000 clones, with almost 95% observed a single time. This TCR was sampled from a female donor with multiple sclerosis, enrolled in a pregnancy study. The sequencing used peripheral blood, collected before pregnancy. J is TRBJ2-3 and V is TRBV7-2; the D gene is possibly TRBD1 (5 bases). The CDR3 here is CASGRLTESTDTQYF. DNA of the CDR3: TGTGCCAGCGGCAGACTGACAGAAAGCACAGATACGCAGTATTTT. The whole variable domain, remainder taken from reference TRBV7-2 and TRBJ2-3, is GAGVSQSPSNKVTEKGKDVELRCDPISGHTALYWYRQSLGQGLEFLIYFQGNSAPDKSGLPSDRFSAERTGGSVSTLTIQRTQQEDSAVYLCASGRLTESTDTQYFGPGTRLTVL.